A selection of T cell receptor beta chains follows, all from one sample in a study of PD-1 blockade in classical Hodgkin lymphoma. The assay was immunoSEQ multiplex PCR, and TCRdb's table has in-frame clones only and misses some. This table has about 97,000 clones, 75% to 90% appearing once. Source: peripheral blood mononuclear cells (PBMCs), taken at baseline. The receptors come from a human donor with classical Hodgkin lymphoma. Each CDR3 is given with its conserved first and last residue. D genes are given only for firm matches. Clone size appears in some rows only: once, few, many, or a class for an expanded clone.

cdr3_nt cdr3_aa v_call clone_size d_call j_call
TGTGCCAGTAGTATACAAGAGACCCAGTACTTC CASSIQETQYF TRBV19 . . TRBJ2-5
TGCGCCAGCAGCCTGGGACAGGGGGCGGTCACTGAAGCTTTCTTT CASSLGQGAVTEAFF TRBV5-1 . TRBD1 TRBJ1-1
TGTGCCAGCAGCGGCCAACTAGCGGGGTTCAAAAATACGCAGTATTTT CASSGQLAGFKNTQYF TRBV9 . TRBD2 TRBJ2-3
TGTGCCAGCAGCCCCGGGACCACATACGAGCAGTACTTC CASSPGTTYEQYF TRBV11-2 once . TRBJ2-7
TGTGCCAGCAATTTGCAGGGGCAGGGCTACACCTTC CASNLQGQGYTF TRBV2 few . TRBJ1-2
TGTGCCAGCAGCTTAGGCAGGGGGCGGCAAGAGACCCAGTACTTC CASSLGRGRQETQYF TRBV7-8 . TRBD1 TRBJ2-5
TGTGCCAGTAGTATAGGATCCTCACGGCTCTCTGGAAACACCATATATTTT CASSIGSSRLSGNTIYF TRBV19 . . TRBJ1-3
TGTGCCAGCAGCTTGAGTGGTAATCAGCCCCAGCATTTT CASSLSGNQPQHF TRBV5-6 . . TRBJ1-5
TGTGCCAGCAGTCCGATGACATCCGGGGAGCCCTACGAGCAGTACTTC CASSPMTSGEPYEQYF TRBV28 . . TRBJ2-7
TGTGCCAGCAGCACAGGGTGGAACGAGCAGTACTTC CASSTGWNEQYF TRBV27 . . TRBJ2-7
TGTGCCAGTACCCTCCCTAGGGGACAGGGTGCGGCTTTCTTT CASTLPRGQGAAFF TRBV19 few TRBD1 TRBJ1-1
TGTGCCAGCAGTCAGCAGGGACAGTATGGCTACACCTTC CASSQQGQYGYTF TRBV2 once TRBD1 TRBJ1-2
TGCGCCAGCAGCTCATCTAGCGGGGCGTCCTACAATGAGCAGTTCTTC CASSSSSGASYNEQFF TRBV5-1 . TRBD2 TRBJ2-1
TGTGCCAGCAAAGACGGTGGGGGCACAGATACGCAGTATTTT CASKDGGGTDTQYF TRBV28 few . TRBJ2-3
TGTGCCAGCAGTGGAGACAGGGGCCATCAGCCCCAGCATTTT CASSGDRGHQPQHF TRBV2 . TRBD1 TRBJ1-5
TGCGCCAGCAGCCCCGGCCAGGGAGGTGTAGTGGGGCGCTACACCTTC CASSPGQGGVVGRYTF TRBV5-1 once . TRBJ1-2
TGTGCCAGCAGCTTAGCGCTAAAATGGAAACAGACACAAGAGACCCAGTACTTC CASSLALKWKQTQETQYF TRBV7-9 . . TRBJ2-5
TGCGCCAGCAGCCAAGAAGCGGGGGTCACAGATACGCAGTATTTT CASSQEAGVTDTQYF TRBV4-3 few TRBD2 TRBJ2-3
TGTGCCAGCAGCTTGGAAGGGGGATTACTAAACTACGAGCAGTACTTC CASSLEGGLLNYEQYF TRBV5-4 . . TRBJ2-7
TGTGCCAGCAGCTTAATAGGGTCAGGCGGCTACACCTTC CASSLIGSGGYTF TRBV11-1 . . TRBJ1-2
TGTGCCTGGAACCCGGGACGCGCGAACACCGGGGAGCTGTTTTTT CAWNPGRANTGELFF TRBV30 . . TRBJ2-2
TGCGCCAGCAGCCCCGGGCGGACTGGAAACACCATATATTTT CASSPGRTGNTIYF TRBV5-1 . . TRBJ1-3
TGTGCCAGCAGCTGGTCACAAGAGACCCAGTACTTC CASSWSQETQYF TRBV7-9 . . TRBJ2-5
TGTGCCAGCAGTTACTCGAGGGCCTCCTCTGGAAACACCATATATTTT CASSYSRASSGNTIYF TRBV6-5 . . TRBJ1-3
TGCGCCAGCAGCTTGGAGGCGGGGGCGCCTAACTATGGCTACACCTTC CASSLEAGAPNYGYTF TRBV5-1 . . TRBJ1-2
TGTGCCAGCAGCTTGCAGGGGAGGGACACTGAAGCTTTCTTT CASSLQGRDTEAFF TRBV5-6 . . TRBJ1-1
TGTGCCAGTAGTATTATAACGGGAGGTTACAATGAGCAGTTCTTC CASSIITGGYNEQFF TRBV19 . TRBD2 TRBJ2-1
TGTGCCAGCTCACCAAAGACAGCTAGCACAGATACGCAGTATTTT CASSPKTASTDTQYF TRBV18 once . TRBJ2-3
TGCAGTGCTAGAGGACACAATGAGCAGTTCTTC CSARGHNEQFF TRBV20-1 . . TRBJ2-1
TGTGCCAGCAGCAGGGGTGGGACTAGCGGGAGGGCCGCCAACGAGCAGTACTTC CASSRGGTSGRAANEQYF TRBV4-2 . TRBD2 TRBJ2-7
TGTGCCAGCAGCCAAGAAATCGACTATGGCTACACCTTC CASSQEIDYGYTF TRBV14 once . TRBJ1-2
TGTGCCAGCAGCTTAGTCGGAGGGTCGGGGGGTTACGAGCAGTACTTC CASSLVGGSGGYEQYF TRBV7-6 . TRBD2 TRBJ2-7
TGTGCCAGCAGCTCCCGGGCGTTGGGCGATACGCAGTATTTT CASSSRALGDTQYF TRBV7-3 . . TRBJ2-3
TGTGCCAGTGAGGCCGGGGGGGCACGGCAGCCCCAGCATTTT CASEAGGARQPQHF TRBV19 . . TRBJ1-5
TGTGCCAGCAGTTATTTCCGGGACAGGACCTACGAGCAGTACTTC CASSYFRDRTYEQYF TRBV7-8 . TRBD1 TRBJ2-7
TGTGCCAGCAGCCCGGAGATAGCGGGATGGGGCACCGGGGAGCTGTTTTTT CASSPEIAGWGTGELFF TRBV5-4 . TRBD2 TRBJ2-2
TGTGCCATCAGACCATCCCCGGCCGGGGAGCTGTTTTTT CAIRPSPAGELFF TRBV10-3 . . TRBJ2-2
TGTGCCAGCAGCGCCCGGACAGGTTTGGGGTACAATGAGCAGTTCTTC CASSARTGLGYNEQFF TRBV5-8 . TRBD1 TRBJ2-1
TGTGCCAGCAGTTACACGGCAGTCTCCTACAATGAGCAGTTCTTC CASSYTAVSYNEQFF TRBV6-5 . . TRBJ2-1
TGTGCCAGCAGCCCGCCACAGGGTGGTCGACGGCGGAATGAAAAACTGTTTTTT CASSPPQGGRRRNEKLFF TRBV11-3 . . TRBJ1-4
TGTGCCAGCAGCTATTGGACAGGGGTAAGCACAGATACGCAGTATTTT CASSYWTGVSTDTQYF TRBV7-6 . TRBD1 TRBJ2-3
TGTGCCAGTAGCCCAGGGAACAGCAATCAGCCCCAGCATTTT CASSPGNSNQPQHF TRBV19 once . TRBJ1-5
TGTGCCATCAGACCGGACAGTAGCACAGATACGCAGTATTTT CAIRPDSSTDTQYF TRBV10-3 few . TRBJ2-3
TGTGCCACTGATCCCAGCGGGGAGGCCGGGGAGCTGTTTTTT CATDPSGEAGELFF TRBV15 few TRBD2 TRBJ2-2
TGTGCCAGCAGCCCAGGGGCAGGGGATGGCTACACCTTC CASSPGAGDGYTF TRBV11-1 . . TRBJ1-2
TGTGCCAGCAGCGCGACTAGCGGGAGGAACCAAGAGACCCAGTACTTC CASSATSGRNQETQYF TRBV5-4 . TRBD2 TRBJ2-5
TGTGCCAGCAGCTTAGGCGTTACCTCTGGAAACACCATATATTTT CASSLGVTSGNTIYF TRBV11-3 . . TRBJ1-3
TGCGCCAGCAGCCGGGGATTCCAAGAGACCCAGTACTTC CASSRGFQETQYF TRBV4-3 . . TRBJ2-5
TGCGCCAGCAGGTATAGGGGTGGCGATGAGCAGTTCTTC CASRYRGGDEQFF TRBV5-1 . . TRBJ2-1
TGTGCCTGGACGCCTCTGGAGGGGTCCCTCCACTTT CAWTPLEGSLHF TRBV30 . . TRBJ1-6
TGTGCCAGCAGTGTGGACAGGGGGCCTCACGAGCAGTACTTC CASSVDRGPHEQYF TRBV6-1 . TRBD1 TRBJ2-7
TGTGCCAGCAGTAGGGCGGGAGGGTACAATGAGCAGTTCTTC CASSRAGGYNEQFF TRBV5-4 . TRBD2 TRBJ2-1
TGTGCCAGCAGCCTTTACAATGAGCAGTTCTTC CASSLYNEQFF TRBV14 . . TRBJ2-1
TGTGCCTGGAGTGTAGGAGAGACCCAGTACTTC CAWSVGETQYF TRBV30 . . TRBJ2-5
TGTGCCAGCAGTGTAAGGGGCAGGGCCGAGACCCAGTACTTC CASSVRGRAETQYF TRBV2 . . TRBJ2-5